The 24 T cell receptor beta chains reported below all come from one sample, sequenced in a study of tumor-infiltrating lymphocytes in primary liver carcinoma. The authors made TCR beta cDNA from around 500 ng total RNA with a constant-region primer. The TCR beta library was amplified through three nested multiplex PCR rounds in a modified ARM-PCR procedure. A C-beta reverse primer was combined with TRBV1-TRBV30 forward primers in the first two PCR rounds, and each round had around 11 cycles. A single record per CDR3 protein comes from TCRdb applying MiXCR to the multiplex PCR reads. The sample has over 250,000 distinct CDR3 sequences, around three fifths seen once. Blood RNA came from unsorted whole blood; germline DNA was also extracted. The sample comprised peripheral blood. Every receptor here comes from a woman in her 30s with primary liver carcinoma and hepatitis B virus infection.

This clonotype appeared a few times. This could be a read error, since a much larger clone is one nucleotide away. The chain recombines TRBV11-3 with TRBJ1-2, with D unresolved. This CDR3 has 11 residues. Trimming cost V 2 bases and J 8 bases, with 6 bases left between them. The germline gives CDR1 SGHNT, CDR2 YENEEA. CDR3 in amino acids: CASSLSQGYTF. In nucleotides, the CDR3 is TGTGCCAGCAGCTTATCTCAGGGCTACACCTTC.

V gene TRBV25-1 combines with J gene TRBJ2-1; 8 bases match TRBD1. The CDR3 has 16 residues. CDR1 is MGHDK and CDR2 is SYGVNS in the germline V gene. J was trimmed by 1 base and V by 3 bases; bases with no gene match: 5. The CDR3 DNA sequence: TGTGCCAGCAGTGATTTCGACAGGGGATCCTACAATGAGCAGTTCTTC. It translates to CASSDFDRGSYNEQFF.

The rearrangement joins TRBV28 to TRBJ1-4, with 9 bases fitting TRBD1. Germline-derived CDR1 and CDR2 are MDHEN and SYDVKM. V shed 6 bases and J 8 bases; nucleotides not matched to a gene: 13. This CDR3 has 16 residues. The chain's CDR3 is CASSWTGTGKREKLFF. CDR3 DNA sequence: TGTGCCAGCAGCTGGACCGGGACAGGGAAAAGGGAAAAACTGTTTTTT.

This chain joins TRBV13 and TRBJ1-6; D remains ambiguous. The germline V and J ends were trimmed by 7 bases and 0 bases, with 13 bases remaining between them. The CDR3 loop spans 16 amino acids. Per the germline V gene, CDR1 is PRHDT and CDR2 is FYEKMQ (reference sequence). CDR3: CASNLQGSSYNSPLHF. As DNA, the CDR3 is TGTGCCAGCAACCTACAAGGGAGCTCCTATAATTCACCCCTCCACTTT. Full variable domain (rest looked up from reference TRBV13 and TRBJ1-6): AAGVIQSPRHLIKEKRETATLKCYPIPRHDTVYWYQQGPGQDPQFLISFYEKMQSDKGSIPDRFSAQQFSDYHSELNMSSLELGDSALYFCASNLQGSSYNSPLHFGNGTRLTVT.

Note on this clonotype: The conserved final phenylalanine or tryptophan is absent from the CDR3, which likely points to a read error. The J gene is TRBJ2-7, the V gene TRBV5-8; D may be TRBD1 (6 bases). The CDR3 runs to 16 residues. CDR1 and CDR2 from the germline V gene are SGHTS and YDEGEE. CDR3 nucleotide sequence: TGTGCCAGCAGCTTGCTCAGGGGCGATATCTCCTACGAACAGTACTTA. It specifies CASSLLRGDISYEQYL.

This chain connects TRBV14 to TRBJ2-5, with D perhaps TRBD2 (5 bases). V was pared by 4 bases and J by 4 bases, with 10 bases between. Looked up from germline, CDR1 is SGHDN and CDR2 is FVKESK. The length of the CDR3 is 13 residues. The CDR3 DNA follows: TGTGCCAGCAGCCCTAGCATGCGAGAGACCCAGTACTTC. Its protein is CASSPSMRETQYF.

As regards this clonotype: Sequence at one end of the junction differs from germline and may be a read error. The chain is built from TRBV6-5 and TRBJ2-4; TRBD1 matches 8 bases. There are 15 residues in the CDR3. Germline assignment: CDR1 MNHEY and CDR2 SVGAGI. The CDR3 DNA follows: TGTCCCAGCAGTGCGATGACAGGGGTCAAAAACATTCAGTACTTC. Its translation: CPSSAMTGVKNIQYF.

As regards this clonotype: No conserved phenylalanine or tryptophan ends this CDR3, so it is likely a read error. CDR3 residues: CASRPVNTGELFS. In DNA, the CDR3 is TGTGCCAGCCGACCTGTGAACACCGGAGAGCTGTTTTCT. This chain connects TRBV11-2 to TRBJ2-2, with unresolved D. The CDR3 extends over 13 amino acids. The germline V gene encodes CDR1 SGHAT and CDR2 FQNNGV.

This rearrangement joins TRBV2 to TRBJ2-1, with D maybe TRBD2 (6 bases). Trimming left V 8 bases short and J 2 bases short, with 22 bases between. This CDR3 region has 17 residues. Germline CDR1 reads SNHLY; CDR2 reads FYNNEI. In nucleotides, the CDR3 is TGTGCCAGCTTCGTCCCCCTTGCGGGATCTACCTACAATGAGCAGTTCTTC. Translating gives CASFVPLAGSTYNEQFF.

Ten or more counts support this clonotype. This chain connects TRBV4-2 to TRBJ2-2; 12 bases fit TRBD2. V lost 11 bases and J lost 5; bases outside the gene matches: 6. This CDR3 is built from 14 residues. The germline V gene has CDR1 LGHNA and CDR2 YNFKEQ. The CDR3 region is CAVRTSGETGELFF. The CDR3 DNA reads as TGTGCCGTCCGGACTAGCGGGGAGACCGGGGAGCTGTTTTTT.

With regard to this clonotype: This may stem from a read error, because a much larger clone lies one nucleotide away. This chain joins TRBV6-5 and TRBJ2-3; 7 bases match TRBD1. CDR1 is MNHEY, CDR2 SVGAGI, per germline. The CDR3 is 14 amino acids. The CDR3, as DNA: TGTGCCATCAGTAGACAGGGACGCACAGATACGCAGTATTTT. It encodes CAISRQGRTDTQYF.

Of note for this clonotype: One junction end disagrees with the germline gene, perhaps due to a read error. The V call is TRBV11-2, the J call TRBJ2-5; TRBD1 aligns across 10 bases. CDR1 is SGHAT and CDR2 is FQNNGV in the germline V gene. This CDR3 is 20 amino acids long. The CDR3 loop reads CVSSLARDRGRPEYQETQYF. The CDR3 DNA reads as TGTGTCAGCAGCTTAGCTAGGGACAGGGGTCGTCCGGAGTATCAAGAGACCCAGTACTTC. The full variable domain, in which reference TRBV11-2 and TRBJ2-5 provide the parts outside the CDR3, is EAGVAQSPRYKIIEKRQSVAFWCNPISGHATLYWYQQILGQGPKLLIQFQNNGVVDDSQLPKDRFSAERLKGVDSTLKIQPAKLEDSAVYLCVSSLARDRGRPEYQETQYFGPGTRLLVL.

About this clonotype: This may arise from a read error, as a much more abundant clone is one base away. The V gene is TRBV4-3, the J gene TRBJ1-2, with D tentatively TRBD1 (5 bases). This CDR3 has 15 residues. CDR1 and CDR2 (germline): LGHNA, YSLEER. Trimming left V 8 bases short and J 8 bases short, with 24 bases between. The CDR3, as DNA: TGCGCCAGCTGTCCAGTCGGCCAGGGAACTCAAGGCTACACCTTC. Translated, it gives CASCPVGQGTQGYTF.

This clonotype was seen once. The genes are TRBV7-9 and TRBJ2-7, with 8 bases lining up with TRBD1. The CDR3 is made up of 15 amino acids. Trimming cost V 1 base and J 7 bases; bases outside gene matches: 9. Looked up from germline, CDR1 is SEHNR and CDR2 is FQNEAQ (reference sequence). The CDR3 region has the DNA TGTGCCAGCAGCTTAGTCGCGACAGGGGAGAGGGAGCAGTACTTC. Amino acids: CASSLVATGEREQYF.

Regarding this clonotype: Given a much more abundant clone one base away, this may be a read error. This chain connects TRBV29-1 to TRBJ2-7, with 9 positions matching TRBD2. The CDR3 covers 14 residues. V was clipped by 6 bases and J by 6 bases; unmatched bases: 12. CDR1 and CDR2 from the germline V gene are SQVTM and ANQGSEA. In DNA form, the CDR3 reads TGCAGCGTCGCAGTTGCGGGAGGGGTATTCGAGCAGTACTTC. Its protein is CSVAVAGGVFEQYF.

A few counts support this clonotype. The chain employs TRBV6-5 and TRBJ1-1; no definite D call. Trimming pared 0 bases from V and 4 bases from J, leaving 6 bases between. Germline-derived CDR1 and CDR2 are MNHEY and SVGAGI. The CDR3 covers 13 residues. The DNA for the CDR3 is TGTGCCAGCAGTTACTCAGGGTTCACTGAAGCTTTCTTT. The encoded protein is CASSYSGFTEAFF.

The V gene is TRBV7-9, the J gene TRBJ1-2; the D gene is possibly TRBD1 (5 bases). Germline V lookup: CDR1 SEHNR, CDR2 FQNEAQ (reference sequence). CDR3 size: 14 residues. Trimming removed 4 bases from V and 4 bases from J, with 13 bases in between. CDR3 amino acids: CASSSDIVSYGYTF. The CDR3, as DNA: TGTGCCAGCAGCTCGGACATAGTGAGCTATGGCTACACCTTC. Together with reference TRBV7-9 and TRBJ1-2, the CDR3 gives the full variable domain: DTGVSQNPRHKITKRGQNVTFRCDPISEHNRLYWYRQTLGQGPEFLTYFQNEAQLEKSRLLSDRFSAERPKGSFSTLEIQRTEQGDSAMYLCASSSDIVSYGYTFGSGTRLTVV.

This clonotype was observed a handful of times. The rearrangement uses TRBV6-2 or TRBV6-3 and TRBJ2-7, with 7 bases aligning to TRBD2. After removal of 5 bases from V and 3 bases from J, the junction contained 10 bases not matched to a gene. CDR1 is MNHEY and CDR2 is SVGEGT in the germline V gene. The length of the CDR3 is 15 residues. CDR3 loop: CASSTGGMAGYEQYF. The CDR3 DNA reads TGTGCCAGCAGTACGGGGGGAATGGCGGGCTACGAGCAGTACTTC.

There are many counts of this clonotype. The J gene is TRBJ2-1, the V gene TRBV29-1; no clear D. From germline, CDR1 is SQVTM and CDR2 ANQGSEA. The V end lost 0 bases, the J end lost 2 bases, and 8 bases lay between the germline ends. CDR3 size: 14 residues. The CDR3 sequence is CSVEEGVPYNEQFF. The CDR3, as DNA: TGCAGCGTTGAAGAGGGTGTTCCCTACAATGAGCAGTTCTTC.

V gene TRBV7-9 combines with J gene TRBJ2-4; 10 bases are shared with TRBD2. V dropped 6 bases and J dropped 7; count of bases not matched to a gene: 9. This CDR3 contains 15 residues. Germline CDR1 SEHNR, CDR2 FQNEAQ (reference sequence). CDR3 protein: CASSHLAGDVNIQYF. In DNA form, the CDR3 reads TGTGCCAGCAGTCATCTAGCGGGAGATGTCAACATTCAGTACTTC.

The rearrangement joins TRBV6-5 to TRBJ2-1; maybe TRBD2 (6 bases). Germline V gives CDR1 MNHEY, CDR2 SVGAGI. This CDR3 is 15 amino acids long. Trimming stripped 8 bases from V and 9 bases from J, with 23 bases between. DNA for the CDR3: TGTGCCAGCTCCCAAGGGGACTGGGGTAACCTTGAGCAGTTCTTC. This codes for CASSQGDWGNLEQFF.

Points on this clonotype: A much bigger clone sits one base away, suggesting this may be a read error. The chain recombines TRBV12-3 or TRBV12-4 with TRBJ1-5; 9 bases line up with TRBD1. V was clipped by 7 bases and J by 5 bases; unmatched bases: 6. The CDR3 has 14 amino acids. The CDR3 region has the DNA TGTGCCAGCAATCCCACAGGGGGCCATCAGCCCCAGCATTTT. It encodes CASNPTGGHQPQHF.

This clonotype occurred a few times. This chain joins TRBV7-8 and TRBJ2-1; the D is unclear. The ends were cut back, 4 bases at V and 4 bases at J, with 11 bases in the middle. In germline, CDR1 is SGHVS, CDR2 FQNEAQ. This CDR3 contains 14 residues. DNA for the CDR3: TGTGCCAGCAGCTCATACCCGAGATACAATGAGCAGTTCTTC. Amino acid sequence: CASSSYPRYNEQFF.

This clonotype was counted ten times or more. The V gene is TRBV4-1, the J gene TRBJ2-1; D may be TRBD2 (6 bases). The germline gives CDR1 MGHRA, CDR2 YSYEKL. This CDR3 comprises 17 residues. With 2 bases removed from V and 10 bases from J, the gap between germline ends came to 24 bases. CDR3: CASSQTSLQAGPSEQFF. The CDR3 bases are TGCGCCAGCAGCCAAACGTCCTTACAAGCGGGCCCCTCAGAGCAGTTCTTC.